The sample holds a few counts of the clone carrying this TCR beta chain. Its matching antigen is unknown. The sample comes from a study of T-cell memory formation after mild COVID-19. Study-wide results and caveats: Second-wave clones that peaked on day 37 lacked confirmed SARS-CoV-2 specificity. For contracting clones, CD4+ ones sat mainly in CM and EM, CD8+ in EMRA. Some responding clones appeared in pre-infection memory, suggesting cross-reactive memory joined.

After 5'RACE with constant-segment primers, TCR alpha and TCR beta cDNA libraries carrying sample barcodes and UMIs were obtained. MiXCR, run by TCRdb on the 5' RACE reads, gives a single entry per CDR3 protein. The sample lists some 130,000 distinct CDR3 sequences, about 15% occurring once. The V gene end was trimmed by 2 bases and the J gene end by 4 bases; junction bases not matched to a gene: 5. The germline V gene encodes CDR1 SGDLS and CDR2 YYNGEE. The CDR3 is 14 residues long. The V call is TRBV9, the J call TRBJ2-5; TRBD1 matches at 7 bases. The source is a man aged 18 to 35 who had mild COVID-19 (a few samples of this study predate the infection). Cell type and time point are not known. The sequenced sample consisted of PBMCs or a T cell subset sorted from them (not recorded which). CDR3 in amino acids: CASSVGRGPETQYF. CDR3 in DNA: TGTGCCAGCAGCGTTGGTAGGGGGCCAGAGACCCAGTACTTC. Supplemented by reference TRBV9 and TRBJ2-5, the full variable domain reads DSGVTQTPKHLITATGQRVTLRCSPRSGDLSVYWYQQSLDQGLQFLIQYYNGEERAKGNILERFSAQQFPDLHSELNLSSLELGDSALYFCASSVGRGPETQYFGPGTRLLVL.